These T cell receptor beta chains were read from a single sample in a study of identical twins. TCRdb redid the calling of the 5' RACE reads with MiXCR, one entry per CDR3 protein. The table records roughly 500,000 distinct CDR3 sequences, less than 25% of them present only once. The same sample was also studied in work on T cells expressing NK-cell markers.

Sequencing was carried out using CD4+ T cells sorted from blood. The receptors stem from a young woman in good health. Each CDR3 is given without its conserved first and last residue. The order of the fields is D gene, J gene, V gene, CDR3 protein. The D gene is left open where the match is weak.

NA	TRBJ2-7	TRBV20-1	SARDPYQGQY
NA	TRBJ1-2	TRBV9	ASSPRAGFYGYT
NA	TRBJ1-3	TRBV11-2	ASSLDYLFRNTIY
TRBD2	TRBJ2-1	TRBV12-3/TRBV12-4	ASSFNPAGGREQF
NA	TRBJ2-1	TRBV12-3/TRBV12-4	ASSWNNQQF
NA	TRBJ2-1	TRBV6-2/TRBV6-3	ASSSDFTNEQF
NA	TRBJ1-2	TRBV12-3/TRBV12-4	ASSGPDPLT
NA	TRBJ2-1	TRBV7-2	ASSLDGIFYNEQF
NA	TRBJ2-5	TRBV7-6	ASSLVVGQRGQETQY
TRBD2	TRBJ2-1	TRBV9	ASSPTLGLAGGMVEQF
TRBD2	TRBJ2-5	TRBV20-1	SARPLAGQETQY
TRBD2	TRBJ2-5	TRBV11-2	ASSLFTSGRWKETQY
NA	TRBJ2-1	TRBV6-1	ASRRAPGTPIPF
NA	TRBJ2-6	TRBV11-1	ASSPVGTLKGANVLT
NA	TRBJ2-2	TRBV12-3/TRBV12-4	ASSHSGTNTGELF
NA	TRBJ2-7	TRBV20-1	SARDAPMDGWEGYEQY
TRBD1	TRBJ2-5	TRBV2	ASRGQLGETQY
NA	TRBJ2-3	TRBV5-1	ASSSNSLRGDTQY
NA	TRBJ2-7	TRBV2	ASRARTGHYEQY
NA	TRBJ1-1	TRBV5-1	ASSSGGAADAF
TRBD2	TRBJ2-7	TRBV5-5	ASSPPLSGRVNEQY
NA	TRBJ1-1	TRBV6-1	ASSKPPGGTEAF
TRBD1	TRBJ1-2	TRBV30	ASGQANGYGYT
TRBD1	TRBJ1-1	TRBV27	ASSRGQLNTEAF
NA	TRBJ1-1	TRBV20-1	SAPQGQTEAF
NA	TRBJ1-2	TRBV7-8	ASSLARAGEIYGYT
TRBD2	TRBJ2-1	TRBV7-9	ASSPGLAGVFEQF
NA	TRBJ2-7	TRBV6-1	ASSLGWGSYEQY
NA	TRBJ2-5	TRBV6-5	ASSYGSVGEAQY
TRBD2	TRBJ2-1	TRBV10-1	ASSENPGTSANNEQF
NA	TRBJ2-1	TRBV20-1	SATAIHHVGQF
NA	TRBJ2-7	TRBV29-1	SVVKGVDEQY
TRBD2	TRBJ2-7	TRBV6-1	ASIQLADPSYEQY
TRBD2	TRBJ2-3	TRBV7-9	ASSFQGSGGPTTQY
NA	TRBJ1-4	TRBV20-1	SARGGETNEKLF
TRBD1	TRBJ2-7	TRBV5-1	ASSPGTGFEQY